This TCR beta chain was sequenced for a study of technical replicates of blood from a few donors. This CDR3 contains 17 residues. Germline V gene lookup returns CDR1 MGHDK and CDR2 SYGVNS. After removal of 3 bases from V and 0 bases from J, the junction contained 5 bases not matched to a gene. Method: immunoSEQ multiplex PCR; TCRdb's copy keeps in-frame clones and lacks some. The sample has some 47,000 clones, roughly nine tenths seen once. The chain has TRBV25-1 and TRBJ1-3; TRBD1 aligns across 10 bases. What was sequenced was PBMCs. The sequence derives from a human donor in good health. Some clones in this sample may be carry-over from other donors' samples. The CDR3 reads CASSEWTGGISGNTIYF. DNA for the CDR3: TGTGCCAGCAGTGAGTGGACAGGGGGGATCTCTGGAAACACCATATATTTT.